These T cell receptor beta chains were read from a single sample in a study of beta chain features in type 1 diabetes. Here immunoSEQ multiplex PCR was the method, and the copy in TCRdb shows in-frame clones only, minus some. The sample has roughly 250,000 clones; 20% are singletons. Input material: naive CD4+ T cells from blood. Source of these receptors: a woman aged 40-49 years with type 1 diabetes. Both conserved end residues are part of each CDR3. The D gene is left open where the match is weak. Clone size is not always given. Where it is, it says once, few, many or a class for expanded clones.

D gene,J gene,clone size,V gene,CDR3 protein,CDR3 DNA
-,TRBJ2-5,few,TRBV28,CASSKLTGAIMETQYF,TGTGCCAGCAGTAAATTGACGGGAGCTATAATGGAGACCCAGTACTTC
-,TRBJ2-7,once,TRBV28,CASSPPRGDRALEQYF,TGTGCCAGCAGCCCCCCGCGGGGGGACAGGGCTCTCGAGCAGTACTTC
TRBD1,TRBJ2-7,few,TRBV7-9,CASSSILGTGPSEQYF,TGTGCCAGCAGCTCCATCCTCGGGACAGGTCCCTCCGAGCAGTACTTC
-,TRBJ2-7,-,TRBV29-1,CSVEVGPGGERNEQYF,TGCAGCGTTGAAGTAGGACCGGGGGGCGAACGGAACGAGCAGTACTTC
TRBD2,TRBJ2-1,-,TRBV5-1,CASSLSGGSGGNEQFF,TGCGCCAGCAGCTTGTCGGGAGGGTCTGGAGGCAATGAGCAGTTCTTC
-,TRBJ2-7,-,TRBV7-2,CASSLEWDCIYEQYF,TGTGCCAGCAGCTTAGAATGGGACTGCATATACGAGCAGTACTTC
TRBD1,TRBJ1-2,few,TRBV15,CATSRVRDRDRGYTF,TGTGCCACCAGCAGAGTGCGAGACAGGGACCGGGGCTACACCTTC
TRBD1,TRBJ1-4,-,TRBV29-1,CSVQGQGSLANEKLFF,TGCAGCGTCCAGGGACAGGGAAGCCTAGCTAATGAAAAACTGTTTTTT
-,TRBJ1-6,-,TRBV5-5,CASSPWGLNSPLHF,TGTGCCAGCAGCCCGTGGGGACTTAATTCACCCCTCCACTTT
-,TRBJ1-2,-,TRBV30,CAWSGGRGYGYTF,TGTGCCTGGAGTGGAGGTAGAGGCTATGGCTACACCTTC
TRBD1,TRBJ2-4,-,TRBV9,CASSVGPGQGDIQYF,TGTGCCAGCAGCGTAGGTCCAGGACAGGGAGACATTCAGTACTTC
TRBD2,TRBJ2-7,-,TRBV29-1,CSVGTSGYEQYF,TGCAGCGTGGGGACTAGCGGCTACGAGCAGTACTTC
-,TRBJ2-1,-,TRBV7-3,CASSRQGGGRNEQFF,TGTGCCAGCAGCCGCCAGGGGGGTGGGAGGAATGAGCAGTTCTTC
-,TRBJ2-5,few,TRBV2,CASMASPSAVAAQYF,TGTGCCAGCATGGCGTCCCCATCGGCGGTCGCAGCCCAGTACTTC
-,TRBJ2-7,-,TRBV5-1,CASSLVGHSYEQYF,TGCGCCAGCAGCTTGGTGGGACACTCCTACGAGCAGTACTTC
TRBD1,TRBJ2-1,few,TRBV29-1,CSVDHRGNEQFF,TGCAGCGTTGACCACAGGGGAAATGAGCAGTTCTTC
-,TRBJ2-7,few,TRBV15,CATSPPTGMAEQYF,TGTGCCACCAGCCCCCCAACAGGGATGGCCGAGCAGTACTTC
-,TRBJ2-2,few,TRBV5-1,CASSLDGQNTGELFF,TGCGCCAGCAGCTTGGATGGACAGAACACCGGGGAGCTGTTTTTT
-,TRBJ2-7,-,TRBV9,CASSVGSQHVLGPYEQYF,TGTGCCAGCAGCGTCGGGTCCCAACATGTGCTCGGTCCCTACGAGCAGTACTTC
TRBD1,TRBJ2-5,-,TRBV28,CASSLDRAVTQYF,TGTGCCAGCAGTTTAGACAGGGCGGTGACCCAGTACTTC
-,TRBJ2-1,-,TRBV11-2,CASSLRRDEQFF,TGTGCCAGCAGCTTACGGCGGGATGAGCAGTTCTTC
-,TRBJ1-2,few,TRBV6-6,CASSYSDSYGYTF,TGTGCCAGCAGTTACTCGGACAGCTATGGCTACACCTTC
-,TRBJ2-6,few,TRBV5-4,CASRSSGANVLTF,TGTGCCAGCAGGAGCTCTGGGGCCAACGTCCTGACTTTC
TRBD1,TRBJ2-7,-,TRBV7-2,CASSPDRASYEQYF,TGTGCCAGCAGCCCCGACAGGGCCTCCTACGAGCAGTACTTC
-,TRBJ1-2,-,TRBV5-1,CASSLADYGYTF,TGCGCCAGCAGCTTGGCAGACTATGGCTACACCTTC